This T cell receptor (beta chain) was obtained from a study of regulatory T cells. Study conclusions and caveats: In CD3G-deficient patients, conventional CD4+ T cells were enriched for hydrophobic CDR3 residues at positions 6 and 7.

Primers: 52 TRBV forward and 13 TRBJ reverse. Here immunoSEQ multiplex PCR was the method, and the copy in TCRdb shows in-frame clones only, minus some. The sample yields about 30,000 clones, 80% to 95% seen once. CDR1 SEHNR and CDR2 FQNEAQ come from the germline V gene (reference sequence). CDR3 length: 15 residues. Germline trimming cut 5 bases from V and 1 base from J; bases unmatched to any gene: 8. Comments on this clone: The target antigen is unknown.

The J gene is TRBJ2-7, the V gene TRBV7-9; 7 bases align to TRBD1. The receptor comes from a person aged 18-29 years with CD3G deficiency. The sequenced material came from conventional CD4+ T cells sorted from blood. CDR3 in amino acids: CASSPGDSRSYEQYF. The CDR3 bases are TGTGCCAGCAGCCCAGGGGACAGCAGATCCTACGAGCAGTACTTC.